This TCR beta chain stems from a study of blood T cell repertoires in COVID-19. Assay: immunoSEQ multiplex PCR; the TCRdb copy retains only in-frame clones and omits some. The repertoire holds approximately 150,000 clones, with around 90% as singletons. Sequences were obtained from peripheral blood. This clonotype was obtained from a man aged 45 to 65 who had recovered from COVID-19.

The DNA for the CDR3 is TGTGCCAGCAGCCAAGTGTCCGGAAGGGGCGAGCAGTACTTC. This encodes CASSQVSGRGEQYF. This chain connects TRBV3-1 (or the pseudogene TRBV3-2) to TRBJ2-7; D may be TRBD1 (5 bases). The CDR3 loop spans 14 amino acids. The germline V gene has CDR1 LGHDT and CDR2 YNNKEL (reference sequence). V was cut by 1 base and J by 6 bases, with 13 bases left in between.